This T cell receptor beta chain was sequenced for a study of metastatic and nonmetastatic thyroid tumors. Turning to the study itself: Repertoires of blood and of tissue (tumor or nodule) from malignant and benign thyroid patients were compared.

Each patient went into thyroid surgery without having received any treatment. V was cut by 0 bases and J by 2 bases, with 17 bases left in between. The CDR3 covers 17 residues. Germline V CDR1 and CDR2: MNHEY, SVGAGI. TCRdb reanalyzed the PCR reads via MiXCR. The table records about 92,000 clones, more than 13% of them present only once. This clone occurred many times. This clonotype originated in a female donor with papillary thyroid cancer or a benign thyroid nodule (not recorded which). Some clones in this sample may be carry-over from other donors' samples. The sample comprised blood. This rearrangement joins TRBV6-5 to TRBJ2-7, with TRBD1 as a possible D gene (6 bases). The CDR3: CASSYSMWGLGAYEQYF. The CDR3 bases are TGTGCCAGCAGTTACTCGATGTGGGGGCTAGGGGCCTACGAGCAGTACTTC.